This T cell receptor (beta chain) was observed in a study of CD8+CD57+ T cells in acquired aplastic anemia. Patients selected for sequencing had displayed CD8+CD57+ cell expansion by flow cytometry. As to this clonotype: An end of the junction differs from the germline gene, which may be a read error.

Germline V gene sequence: CDR1 SGHVS, CDR2 FNYEAQ. This CDR3 is built from 14 residues. Profiling that covered TCR beta VDJ and CDR3 relied on genomic DNA as its template. Each CDR3 protein gets one entry after TCRdb re-called the reads with MiXCR. The sample holds 260,000 or so distinct CDR3 sequences, approximately 80% seen once. This clonotype was obtained from a human donor with aplastic anemia. The chain links TRBV7-6 to TRBJ1-5; D is uncertain. Sequencing was done on a sample of sorted CD4+, CD8+, or CD8+CD57+ T cells (not recorded which) from PBMCs. The CDR3 loop reads CASSLAPTDTPQFF. The CDR3 DNA reads as TGTGCCAGCAGCTTAGCCCCCACAGATACGCCCCAGTTTTTT.